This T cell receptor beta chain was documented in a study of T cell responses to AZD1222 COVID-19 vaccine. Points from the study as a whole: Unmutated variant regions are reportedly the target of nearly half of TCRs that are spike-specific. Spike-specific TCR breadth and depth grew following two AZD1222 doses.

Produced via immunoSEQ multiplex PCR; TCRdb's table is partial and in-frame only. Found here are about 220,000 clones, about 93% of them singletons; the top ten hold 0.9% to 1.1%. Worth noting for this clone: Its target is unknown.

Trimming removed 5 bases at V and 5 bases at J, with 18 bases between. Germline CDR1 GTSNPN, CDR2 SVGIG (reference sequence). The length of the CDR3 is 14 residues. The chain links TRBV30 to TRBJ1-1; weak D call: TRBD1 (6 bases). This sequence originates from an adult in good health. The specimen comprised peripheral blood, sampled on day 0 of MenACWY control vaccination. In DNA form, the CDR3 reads TGTGCCTGGGGTTGGAAGGGGGGGTGGACTGAAGCTTTCTTT. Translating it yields CAWGWKGGWTEAFF.